This TCR beta chain emerged from a study of blood T cell repertoires in COVID-19 (dated by TCRdb to the early 2020s). A note on the overall study: Collaborator samples came from the United States, Italy and Spain and covered acute and convalescent phases of COVID-19. The material from the prospective study consisted of cDNA or gDNA derived from T cells, B-cell-depleted T cells, or PBMCs. Subjects who had been exposed to COVID-19, were actively infected with it, or had recovered from it provided the deeply sampled blood TCRbeta repertoires that made up the dataset. The repertoires were made available in a free public database intended to serve as a resource for research on the immune response to SARS-CoV-2. Samples were obtained from the ongoing ImmuneRACE study (first 160 participants) and from over a thousand subjects provided by 6 global collaborators. A de-identified subject ID, COVID-19 status, age in years and sex were almost always included in the sample metadata. HLA class I and class II types, where available, came from metadata supplied by the sample provider rather than from assay-based typing.

Collaborating institutions collected whole blood in K2EDTA tubes following their own protocols. For TCRbeta analysis, collaborators shipped samples as frozen whole blood, isolated PBMCs, or DNA extracted from either of those sample types. Inclusive of the bounding cysteine and phenylalanine, the CDR3 is 15 residues long. The kept DNA is CDR3 alone, 45 bases in frame from the first base. V is pruned by 3 bases and J by 4 bases, leaving 6 bases of the junction without a gene match. The germline V gene encodes CDR1 LGHDT and CDR2 YNNKEL (reference sequence). The paper's findings and limits, for the study overall: Clinical and demographic metadata were provided uncurated, with the amount varying by source and participant.

A note on this clone: It lacks a known antigen. No clone much larger than this one lies a single base away; base qualities are absent.

TCRbeta CDR3 regions were amplified from genomic DNA using the immunoSEQ Assay, a bias-controlled multiplex PCR. Per the original workflow: The number of nucleated cells in each sample was estimated from the amplification of reference gene primers within the assay. To quantify the absolute abundance of each unique TCRbeta CDR3 rearrangement, sequence reads were collapsed and filtered. Productive Simpson clonality was computed per sample as the square root of Simpson's diversity index over productive rearrangements. Held by TCRdb, this immuneACCESS table contains in-frame sequences only and omits some clones. Under half of the omission traces to an unresolved V gene where checked; the cause of the rest is unknown. The DNA was the basis for D and trimming; V, J and clone size are from that table. This sample holds tens of thousands of clones; approximately 88% were observed only once. The ten largest clones represent 5.8% of the sample.

The V gene is TRBV3-1 (or the pseudogene TRBV3-2) and the J gene is TRBJ2-1, and 7 junctional nucleotides match TRBD2. The material sequenced was peripheral blood. The source of this sequence is a man aged 45 to 65 with active COVID-19. The CDR3 region: CASSHGGVRYNEQFF. The nucleotides read TGTGCCAGCAGCCATGGGGGGGTCCGGTACAATGAGCAGTTCTTC.